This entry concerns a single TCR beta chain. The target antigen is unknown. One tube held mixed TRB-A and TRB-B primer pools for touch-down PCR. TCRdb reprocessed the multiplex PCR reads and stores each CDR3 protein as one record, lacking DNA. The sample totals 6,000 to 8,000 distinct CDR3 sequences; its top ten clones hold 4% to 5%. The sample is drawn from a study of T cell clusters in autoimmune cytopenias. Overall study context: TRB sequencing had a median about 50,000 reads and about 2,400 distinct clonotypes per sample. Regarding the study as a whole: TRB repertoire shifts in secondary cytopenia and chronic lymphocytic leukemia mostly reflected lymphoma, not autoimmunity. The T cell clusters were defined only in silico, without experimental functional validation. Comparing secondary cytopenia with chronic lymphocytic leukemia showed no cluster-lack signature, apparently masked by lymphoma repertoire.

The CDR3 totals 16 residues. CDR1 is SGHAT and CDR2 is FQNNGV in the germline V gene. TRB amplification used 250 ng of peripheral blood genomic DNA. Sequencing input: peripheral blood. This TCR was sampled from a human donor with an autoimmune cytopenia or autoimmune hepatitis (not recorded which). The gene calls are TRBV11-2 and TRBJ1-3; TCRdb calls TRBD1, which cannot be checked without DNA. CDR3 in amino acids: CASSLERGQGGNTIYF.